A selection of T cell receptor beta chains follows, all from one sample in a study of cytomegalovirus exposure and HLA in healthy donors. Repertoires were generated with immunoSEQ multiplex PCR, while TCRdb's copy carries only in-frame clones and drops some. The sample holds approximately 150,000 clones, roughly three quarters seen once. Sequencing used PBMCs. Receptor source: a woman in her forties in good health and CMV-seronegative. Both conserved end residues are part of each CDR3. The D gene is left open where the match is weak. The size of a clone is reported for some rows only, either as once, few or many, or as a class for expanded clones.

J gene	clone size	V gene	D gene	CDR3 DNA	CDR3 protein
TRBJ2-3	.	TRBV7-8	.	TGTGCCAGCAGCTTAGCGGATTCTAGCGCCTCGGGCACAGATACGCAGTATTTT	CASSLADSSASGTDTQYF
TRBJ2-1	.	TRBV6-6	.	TGTGCCAGCAGGGGCCGGGGAGCGTTCTATGAGCAGTTCTTC	CASRGRGAFYEQFF
TRBJ1-1	.	TRBV2	.	TGTGCCAGCGGCAGGGTCGGGGGTGAAGCTTTCTTT	CASGRVGGEAFF
TRBJ1-1	.	TRBV7-9	.	TGTGCCAGCAGCCCCGTGGCGGGGGGCTTGAACACTGAAGCTTTCTTT	CASSPVAGGLNTEAFF
TRBJ1-2	.	TRBV6-1	TRBD1	TGTGCCAGCAGTGTGGACAGGGGCTATGGCTACACCTTC	CASSVDRGYGYTF
TRBJ2-3	.	TRBV11-3	.	TGTGCCAGCAGCGGGACTTTAGGAGGGGGGGTAGATACGCAGTATTTT	CASSGTLGGGVDTQYF
TRBJ2-4	.	TRBV7-2	TRBD1	TGTGCCAGCAGCTCAGGGACAGTCAAAAACAGTCAGTACTTC	CASSSGTVKNSQYF
TRBJ2-7	.	TRBV25-1	TRBD2	TGTGCCAGCAGTGATCCCAGCGGGAGATGGGAGCAGTACTTC	CASSDPSGRWEQYF
TRBJ1-1	.	TRBV7-6	TRBD1	TGTGCCAGCAGCTGGGGGGACAGGGGCAATACTGAAGCTTTCTTT	CASSWGDRGNTEAFF
TRBJ2-1	.	TRBV6-1	.	TGTGCCAGCAGTGATTGGGGGGATGAGCAGTTCTTC	CASSDWGDEQFF
TRBJ2-7	.	TRBV2	TRBD2	TGTGCCAGTTCTTCTCGCGGGAGTTACGAGCAGTACTTC	CASSSRGSYEQYF
TRBJ2-5	.	TRBV6-6	.	TGTGCCAGCAGCCACACGTTCTCGGGAAACCAAGAGACCCAGTACTTC	CASSHTFSGNQETQYF
TRBJ2-1	.	TRBV7-9	.	TGTGCCAGCAGCCCTCGAGCGGAAGATTCCTACAATGAGCAGTTCTTC	CASSPRAEDSYNEQFF
TRBJ1-2	.	TRBV9	TRBD1	TGTGCCAGCAGCGCCGGGACAGGGGTCTATGGCTACACCTTC	CASSAGTGVYGYTF
TRBJ1-2	.	TRBV27	TRBD1	TGTGCCAGCAGTTCGACTACAGGGGGCAGGGGCTACACCTTC	CASSSTTGGRGYTF
TRBJ2-7	.	TRBV21-1	.	TGTGCCAGCGCGGTACGGGGGCGGGAGGGCGAGCAGTACTTC	CASAVRGREGEQYF
TRBJ2-7	.	TRBV9	.	TGTGCCAGCAGCCCACGACTAGACTCCTACGAGCAGTACTTC	CASSPRLDSYEQYF
TRBJ2-7	.	TRBV7-8	.	TGTGCCAGCAGCGCACGCACCAACAGCTACGAGCAGTACTTC	CASSARTNSYEQYF
TRBJ2-5	.	TRBV2	TRBD2	TGTGCCAGCCGAGGGACTAGCGGGCGACAAGAGACCCAGTACTTC	CASRGTSGRQETQYF
TRBJ1-2	.	TRBV11-2	TRBD1	TGTGCCAGCAGCTTAATCCGGGACAGGGGGCGCGGGGGCTACACCTTC	CASSLIRDRGRGGYTF
TRBJ2-1	.	TRBV11-3	TRBD2	TGTGCCAGCAGCCCGAGGACTAGCGGGATTGATGAGCAGTTCTTC	CASSPRTSGIDEQFF
TRBJ2-1	.	TRBV9	.	TGTGCCAGCAGCATTCGACAGGAAACCTACAATGAGCAGTTCTTC	CASSIRQETYNEQFF
TRBJ1-2	.	TRBV6-1	.	TGTGCCAGCAGTCCCCTTTCCGGTAACTATGGCTACACCTTC	CASSPLSGNYGYTF
TRBJ2-7	few	TRBV18	TRBD1	TGTGCCAGCTCACTGGGACAGGTGACCTACTACGAGCAGTACTTC	CASSLGQVTYYEQYF
TRBJ1-5	.	TRBV5-1	TRBD1	TGCGCCAGCAGCCCTGACAGGGGCAATCAGCCCCAGCATTTT	CASSPDRGNQPQHF
TRBJ2-1	.	TRBV15	.	TGTGCCACCAGCAGAGCCCGGGACACCTTAGGAGCCAATGAGCAGTTCTTC	CATSRARDTLGANEQFF
TRBJ2-7	.	TRBV7-9	TRBD2	TGTGCCAGCAGCTCGGAGACGGGAGGGCGGTACGAGCAGTACTTC	CASSSETGGRYEQYF
TRBJ1-4	.	TRBV18	.	TGTGCCAGCTCCCTACCGGGACTTGTAAAACTGTTTTTT	CASSLPGLVKLFF
TRBJ2-2	.	TRBV6-5	.	TGTGCCAGCAGTACAAGACAGACCACCGGGGAGCTGTTTTTT	CASSTRQTTGELFF